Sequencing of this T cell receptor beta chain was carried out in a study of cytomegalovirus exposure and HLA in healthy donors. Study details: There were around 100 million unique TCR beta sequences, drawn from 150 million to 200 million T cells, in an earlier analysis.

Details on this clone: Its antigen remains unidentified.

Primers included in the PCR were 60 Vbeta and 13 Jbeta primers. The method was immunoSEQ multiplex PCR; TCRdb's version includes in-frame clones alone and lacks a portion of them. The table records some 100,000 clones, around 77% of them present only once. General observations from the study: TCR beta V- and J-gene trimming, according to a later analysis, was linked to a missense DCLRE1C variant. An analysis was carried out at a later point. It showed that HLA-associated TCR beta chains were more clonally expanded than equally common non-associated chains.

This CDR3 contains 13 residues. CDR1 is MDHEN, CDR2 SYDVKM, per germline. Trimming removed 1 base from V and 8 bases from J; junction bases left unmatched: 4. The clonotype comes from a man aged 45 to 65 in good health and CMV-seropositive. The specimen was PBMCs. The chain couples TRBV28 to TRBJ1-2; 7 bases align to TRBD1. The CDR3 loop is CASSLFAGGGYTF. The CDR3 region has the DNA TGTGCCAGCAGTTTATTCGCAGGGGGAGGCTACACCTTC.